This TCR beta chain stems from a study of CD8 T cells in ankylosing spondylitis. General study points: One TCR beta motif, made up of under ten highly homologous variants, appeared characteristic of ankylosing spondylitis blood. Reports of some motif variants in reactive arthritis synovial fluid and blood predate this one.

MiXCR was run by TCRdb on the 5' RACE reads, yielding one entry per CDR3 protein. Here the sample spans around 450,000 distinct CDR3 sequences, around 26% being singletons. As concerns this clonotype: The antigen remains unidentified.

The V and J ends lost 0 bases and 5 bases, in that order; junction bases with no gene match: 6. This CDR3 region has 16 residues. Germline-derived CDR1 and CDR2 are LGHDT and YNNKEL (reference sequence). The specimen sequenced was blood, either unsorted or a sorted T cell fraction (not recorded which). The V gene is TRBV3-1, the J gene TRBJ1-1; 10 positions match TRBD1. The receptor's source is a male donor with ankylosing spondylitis. CDR3 loop: CASSQDDRGPWTEAFF. The DNA of the CDR3 is TGTGCCAGCAGCCAAGATGACAGGGGGCCCTGGACTGAAGCTTTCTTT. Full variable domain (rest looked up from reference TRBV3-1 and TRBJ1-1): DTAVSQTPKYLVTQMGNDKSIKCEQNLGHDTMYWYKQDSKKFLKIMFSYNNKELIINETVPNRFSPKSPDKAHLNLHINSLELGDSAVYFCASSQDDRGPWTEAFFGQGTRLTVV.